One and the same sample provided the 18 T cell receptor beta chains below, sequenced in a study of long-term antiretroviral therapy in people with HIV. The assay used was immunoSEQ (version v3.0), run at survey level. Profiling relied on immunoSEQ multiplex PCR, and the TCRdb table lists in-frame clones only, not all of them. Here the sample spans 30,000 or so clones, roughly 90% being singletons. The specimen comprised unsorted PBMCs, sampled 0.5 years after starting antiretroviral therapy. These receptors all stem from a young woman with HIV.

The chain couples TRBV2 to TRBJ2-4; no definite D call. CDR3 length: 12 residues. The V and J ends lost 1 base and 6 bases respectively, with 4 bases between them. CDR1 is SNHLY and CDR2 is FYNNEI in the germline V gene. The CDR3 is CASSEDLNIQYF. Written as DNA, the CDR3 is TGTGCCAGCAGTGAAGACCTAAACATTCAGTACTTC. Full variable domain (remainder filled in from reference TRBV2 and TRBJ2-4): EPEVTQTPSHQVTQMGQEVILRCVPISNHLYFYWYRQILGQKVEFLVSFYNNEISEKSEIFDDQFSVERPDGSNFTLKIRSTKLEDSAMYFCASSEDLNIQYFGAGTRLSVL.

The V gene is TRBV9, the J gene TRBJ2-6; tentative D call: TRBD2 (5 bases). Germline V gene lookup returns CDR1 SGDLS and CDR2 YYNGEE. Trimming shortened V by 2 bases and J by 0 bases, and 12 bases separated the two germline ends. The length of the CDR3 is 17 residues. This chain's CDR3 is CASSVRETASGANVLTF. The CDR3 DNA sequence: TGTGCCAGCAGCGTCCGGGAAACTGCCTCTGGGGCCAACGTCCTGACTTTC.

The V gene is TRBV9, the J gene TRBJ2-1; D call uncertain. This CDR3 comprises 14 residues. The V end was cut by 3 bases, the J end by 4 bases, with 11 bases between. Germline lookup yields CDR1 SGDLS and CDR2 YYNGEE. CDR3 sequence reads: CASSGPIRYNEQFF. CDR3 bases: TGTGCCAGCAGCGGTCCCATCCGGTACAATGAGCAGTTCTTC.

The chain couples TRBV6-5 to TRBJ2-7, with 9 bases identical to TRBD2. This CDR3 contains 15 residues. V was pared by 5 bases and J by 2 bases, with 7 bases of the junction left unmatched. CDR1 and CDR2 from the germline V gene are MNHEY and SVGAGI. CDR3 coding DNA: TGTGCCAGCAGTGCCTCTAGCGGGGCCCCCTACGAGCAGTACTTC. This gives the protein CASSASSGAPYEQYF.

This chain connects TRBV27 to TRBJ2-7; 7 nucleotides align to TRBD1. From germline, CDR1 is MNHEY and CDR2 SMNVEV (reference sequence). V gave up 3 bases and J gave up 2 bases; unmatched junction bases: 1. The length of the CDR3 is 13 residues. The CDR3 sequence: CASSFGTAYEQYF. The CDR3 DNA is TGTGCCAGCAGTTTCGGGACAGCCTACGAGCAGTACTTC.

The genes are TRBV27 and TRBJ1-4; no reliable D call. The CDR3 is 18 amino acids. Trimming stripped 4 bases from V and 6 bases from J, with 24 bases between. The germline gives CDR1 MNHEY, CDR2 SMNVEV (reference sequence). CDR3 residues: CASSSLLAGGPSDEKLFF. The CDR3 DNA is TGTGCCAGCAGTTCCCTCCTAGCGGGAGGGCCGAGTGATGAAAAACTGTTTTTT.

The chain recombines TRBV29-1 with TRBJ1-2; 11 bases fit TRBD1. The length of the CDR3 is 13 residues. Unmatched junction bases numbered 2, after V lost 5 bases and J lost 3 bases. Looked up from germline, CDR1 is SQVTM and CDR2 is ANQGSEA. In nucleotides, the CDR3 is TGCAGCGTTTGGGGACAGGGGGACTATGGCTACACCTTC. Protein: CSVWGQGDYGYTF.

V and J are TRBV28 and TRBJ1-5; weak D call: TRBD1 (5 bases). This CDR3 has 14 amino acids. Germline V gene sequence: CDR1 MDHEN, CDR2 SYDVKM. V lost 7 bases to trimming and J lost 0 bases, with 10 bases between them. In nucleotides, the CDR3 is TGTGCCAGCAAGGACATGTATAGCAATCAGCCCCAGCATTTT. Translated: CASKDMYSNQPQHF.

This rearrangement joins TRBV14 to TRBJ1-1, with D maybe TRBD1 (6 bases). Between the trimmed V and J ends, which lost 4 bases and 6 bases, there was a span of 15 bases. There are 14 residues in the CDR3. Germline V lookup: CDR1 SGHDN, CDR2 FVKESK. DNA for the CDR3: TGTGCCAGCAGCCTCACAGGGCTTGACGCTGAAGCTTTCTTT. Translation gives CASSLTGLDAEAFF.

The chain carries TRBV25-1 and TRBJ2-7; TRBD2 is a possible D gene (5 bases). The V gene's germline CDR1 is MGHDK and CDR2 SYGVNS. CDR3 length: 12 amino acids. The V gene lost 1 base and the J gene lost 12 bases, with 13 bases spanning the gap. The CDR3 here is CASSESPGKRYF. CDR3 sequence (DNA): TGTGCCAGCAGTGAATCCCCGGGGAAAAGGTACTTC.

V gene TRBV19 combines with J gene TRBJ1-1; D remains unclear. Germline CDR1 reads LNHDA; CDR2 reads SQIVND (reference sequence). The CDR3 extends over 14 amino acids. The V end lost 7 bases, the J end lost 0 bases, and 12 bases lay between the germline ends. CDR3 sequence: CASNPLGLNTEAFF. The CDR3 DNA follows: TGTGCCAGTAACCCATTAGGTCTGAACACTGAAGCTTTCTTT.

The J gene is TRBJ2-2, the V gene TRBV5-1; the D gene could be TRBD1 or TRBD2 (5 bases each). Trimming removed 3 bases from V and 4 bases from J, with 7 bases in between. This CDR3 has 13 amino acids. CDR1 is SGHRS and CDR2 is YFSETQ in the germline V gene. For the CDR3, the DNA is TGCGCCAGCAGCTGGGACGGCACCGGGGAGCTGTTTTTT. Residues: CASSWDGTGELFF.

The chain employs TRBV7-9 and TRBJ2-7; 8 bases map to TRBD2. CDR1 SEHNR and CDR2 FQNEAQ come from the germline V gene (reference sequence). The CDR3 totals 15 residues. With V trimmed by 0 bases and J by 3 bases, 4 bases remained unmatched. CDR3 in amino acids: CASSLAAGGLYEQYF. DNA of the CDR3: TGTGCCAGCAGCTTAGCGGCGGGGGGACTCTACGAGCAGTACTTC.

This rearrangement joins TRBV4-3 to TRBJ2-1; D possibly corresponds to TRBD1 (5 bases). V lost 1 base to trimming and J lost 7 bases, with 14 bases between them. In germline, CDR1 is LGHNA, CDR2 YSLEER. The CDR3 has 15 amino acids. CDR3 sequence (DNA): TGCGCCAGCAGCCAAGCACAGGCTCTGGGTAATGAGCAGTTCTTC. It is translated as CASSQAQALGNEQFF.

The rearrangement uses TRBV29-1 and TRBJ2-1, with D uncertain. Trimming shortened V by 0 bases and J by 7 bases, and 16 bases separated the two germline ends. Per germline, CDR1 SQVTM and CDR2 ANQGSEA. The CDR3 sequence is 15 residues long. The CDR3 sequence: CSVEDLGRSLNEQFF. For the CDR3, the DNA is TGCAGCGTTGAAGATCTCGGCAGATCACTAAATGAGCAGTTCTTC.

The genes are TRBV7-9 and TRBJ2-7; TRBD1 might be the D (6 bases). Germline assignment: CDR1 SEHNR and CDR2 FQNEAQ (reference sequence). Between the trimmed V and J ends, which lost 2 bases and 7 bases, there was a span of 12 bases. This CDR3 is 13 amino acids long. CDR3 coding DNA: TGTGCCAGCAGCTTAAGGGGGACCGGGGAGCAGTACTTC. Amino acid sequence: CASSLRGTGEQYF.

V is TRBV7-2 and J is TRBJ2-7; tentative D call: TRBD2 (5 bases). V lost 1 base, J lost 5 bases, and 9 bases lay in between. Germline V gene sequence: CDR1 SGHTA, CDR2 FQGNSA. The CDR3 has 13 amino acids. The CDR3 sequence is CASSLVARDEQYF. The CDR3 DNA sequence: TGTGCCAGCAGCTTAGTAGCGCGAGACGAGCAGTACTTC.

This rearrangement joins TRBV28 to TRBJ1-2; D is unresolved. The V gene's germline CDR1 is MDHEN and CDR2 SYDVKM. Trimming pared 2 bases from V and 6 bases from J, leaving 4 bases between. CDR3 length: 11 amino acids. CDR3 in amino acids: CASSLVHGYTF. CDR3 coding DNA: TGTGCCAGCAGTTTAGTCCATGGCTACACCTTC.